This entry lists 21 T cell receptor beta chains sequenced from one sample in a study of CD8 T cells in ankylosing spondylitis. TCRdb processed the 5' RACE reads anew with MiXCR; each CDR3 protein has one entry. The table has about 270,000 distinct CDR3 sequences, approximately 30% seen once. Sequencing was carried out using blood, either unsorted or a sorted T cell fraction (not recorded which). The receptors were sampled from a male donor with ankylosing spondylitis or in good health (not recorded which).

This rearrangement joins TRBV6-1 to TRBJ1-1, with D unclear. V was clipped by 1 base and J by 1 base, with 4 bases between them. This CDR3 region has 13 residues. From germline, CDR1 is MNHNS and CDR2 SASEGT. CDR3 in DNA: TGTGCCAGCAGTGAAGTTGGGAACACTGAAGCTTTCTTT. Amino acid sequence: CASSEVGNTEAFF.

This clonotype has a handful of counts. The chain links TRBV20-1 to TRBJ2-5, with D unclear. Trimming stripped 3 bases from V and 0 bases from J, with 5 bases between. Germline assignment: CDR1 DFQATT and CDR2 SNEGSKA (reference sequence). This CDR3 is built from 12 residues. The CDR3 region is CSASGHQETQYF. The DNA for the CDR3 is TGCAGTGCTAGTGGACACCAAGAGACCCAGTACTTC.

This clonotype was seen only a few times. CDR3 protein: CSVKDRVNSPLHF. For the CDR3, the DNA is TGCAGCGTCAAGGACAGGGTAAATTCACCCCTCCACTTT. This chain joins TRBV29-1 and TRBJ1-6, with 8 bases that match TRBD1. Per germline, CDR1 SQVTM and CDR2 ANQGSEA. The ends lost 6 bases at V and 7 bases at J; junction bases unmatched: 5. The CDR3 has 13 residues.

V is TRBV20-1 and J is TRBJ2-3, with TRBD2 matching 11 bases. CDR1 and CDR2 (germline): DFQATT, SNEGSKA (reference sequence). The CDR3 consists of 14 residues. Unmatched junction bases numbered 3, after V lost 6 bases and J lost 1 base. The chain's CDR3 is CSALTSGGTDTQYF. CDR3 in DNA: TGCAGTGCCTTGACTAGCGGGGGCACAGATACGCAGTATTTT.

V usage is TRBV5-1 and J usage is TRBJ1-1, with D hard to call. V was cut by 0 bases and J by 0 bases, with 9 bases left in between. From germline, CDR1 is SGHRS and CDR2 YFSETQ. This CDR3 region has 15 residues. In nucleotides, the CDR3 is TGCGCCAGCAGCTTGGCTGGGGTCATGAACACTGAAGCTTTCTTT. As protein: CASSLAGVMNTEAFF.

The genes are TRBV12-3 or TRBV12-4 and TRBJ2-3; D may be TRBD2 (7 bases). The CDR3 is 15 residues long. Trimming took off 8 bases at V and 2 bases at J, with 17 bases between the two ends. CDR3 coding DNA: TGTGCCAGCCATAAGGGGGGGCTTGACACAGATACGCAGTATTTT. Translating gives CASHKGGLDTDTQYF.

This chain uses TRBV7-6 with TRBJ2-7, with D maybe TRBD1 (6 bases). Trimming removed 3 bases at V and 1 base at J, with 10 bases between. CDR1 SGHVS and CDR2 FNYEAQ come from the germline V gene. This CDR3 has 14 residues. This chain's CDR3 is CASSFRTDSYEQYF. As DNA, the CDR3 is TGTGCCAGCAGCTTCCGGACAGATTCCTACGAGCAGTACTTC.

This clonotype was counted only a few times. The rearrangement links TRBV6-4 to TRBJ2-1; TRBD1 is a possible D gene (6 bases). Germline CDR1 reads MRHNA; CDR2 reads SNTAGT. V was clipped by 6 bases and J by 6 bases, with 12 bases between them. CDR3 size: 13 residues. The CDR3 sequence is CASRRFRGNEQFF. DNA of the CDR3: TGTGCCAGCAGGAGATTCAGGGGCAATGAGCAGTTCTTC.

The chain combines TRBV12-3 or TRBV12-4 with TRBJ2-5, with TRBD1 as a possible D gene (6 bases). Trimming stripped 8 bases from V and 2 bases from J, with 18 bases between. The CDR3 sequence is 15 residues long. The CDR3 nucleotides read TGTGCCAGCTCGTCCGGGACAAATTTACAAGAGACCCAGTACTTC. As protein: CASSSGTNLQETQYF.

As DNA, the CDR3 is TGTGCCAGCAGTTACGAGGACCAAGAGACCCAGTACTTC. This sequence encodes CASSYEDQETQYF. The V call is TRBV6-5, the J call TRBJ2-5; D unclear. V was pared by 2 bases and J by 0 bases, with 4 bases between. CDR3 size: 13 residues. Germline CDR1 MNHEY, CDR2 SVGAGI.

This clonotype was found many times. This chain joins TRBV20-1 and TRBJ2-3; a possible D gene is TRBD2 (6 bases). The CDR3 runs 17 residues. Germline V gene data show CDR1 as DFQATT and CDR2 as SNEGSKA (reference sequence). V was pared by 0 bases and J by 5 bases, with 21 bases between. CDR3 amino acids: CSARDFVGKWGLDTQYF. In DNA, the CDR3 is TGCAGTGCTAGAGATTTTGTCGGGAAATGGGGACTAGATACGCAGTATTTT.

In nucleotides, the CDR3 is TGTGCCAGCAGCCCTACCCTAGGGAGCGAGCAGTACTTC. This encodes CASSPTLGSEQYF. The chain combines TRBV12-3 or TRBV12-4 with TRBJ2-7; weak D call: TRBD2 (5 bases). This CDR3 is built from 13 residues. V shed 6 bases and J shed 6 bases, with 15 bases lying between them.

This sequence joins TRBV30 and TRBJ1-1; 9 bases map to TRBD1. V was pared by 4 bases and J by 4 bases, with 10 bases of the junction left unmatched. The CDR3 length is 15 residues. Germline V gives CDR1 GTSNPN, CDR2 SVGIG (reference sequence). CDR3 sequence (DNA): TGTGCCTGGATACTTCGGGGACAGGGATCCACTGAAGCTTTCTTT. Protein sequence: CAWILRGQGSTEAFF.

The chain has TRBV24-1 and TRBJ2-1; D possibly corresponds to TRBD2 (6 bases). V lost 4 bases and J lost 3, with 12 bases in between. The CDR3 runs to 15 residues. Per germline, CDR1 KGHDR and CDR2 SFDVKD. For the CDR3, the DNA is TGTGCCACCAGTGACCCGGGACTCAGCTACAATGAGCAGTTCTTC. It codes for CATSDPGLSYNEQFF.

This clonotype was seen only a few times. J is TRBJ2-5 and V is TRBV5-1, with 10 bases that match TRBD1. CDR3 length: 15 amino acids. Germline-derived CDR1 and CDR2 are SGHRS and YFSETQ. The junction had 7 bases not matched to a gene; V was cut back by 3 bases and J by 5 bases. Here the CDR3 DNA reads TGCGCCAGCAGCTCGGAGACAGGGGGCGCGGAGACCCAGTACTTC. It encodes CASSSETGGAETQYF.

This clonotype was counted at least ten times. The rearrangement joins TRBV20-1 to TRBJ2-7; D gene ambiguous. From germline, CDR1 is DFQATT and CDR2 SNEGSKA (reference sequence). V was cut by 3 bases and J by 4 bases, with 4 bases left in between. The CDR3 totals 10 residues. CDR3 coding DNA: TGCAGTGCTAGTAGATACGAGCAGTACTTC. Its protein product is CSASRYEQYF.

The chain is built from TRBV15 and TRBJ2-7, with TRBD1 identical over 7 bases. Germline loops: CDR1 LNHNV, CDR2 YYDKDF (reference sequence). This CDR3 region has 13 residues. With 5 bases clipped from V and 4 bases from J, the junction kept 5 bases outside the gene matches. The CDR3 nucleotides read TGTGCCACCAGCGAGGCCAGGGGGTACGAGCAGTACTTC. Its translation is CATSEARGYEQYF.

The CDR3 nucleotides are TGTGCCAGCAGCCTGGCCGGAGGCATTCAGTACTTC. Translating it yields CASSLAGGIQYF. The chain joins TRBV6-5 to TRBJ2-4; D possibly corresponds to TRBD2 (5 bases). CDR3 length: 12 residues. V lost 6 bases and J 9 bases, leaving 12 bases between the germline ends. Germline CDR1 is MNHEY and CDR2 is SVGAGI.

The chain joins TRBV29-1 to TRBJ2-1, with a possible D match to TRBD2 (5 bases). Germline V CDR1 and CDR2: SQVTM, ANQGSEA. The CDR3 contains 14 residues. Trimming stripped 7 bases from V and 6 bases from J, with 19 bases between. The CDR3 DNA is TGCAGCGGATCCCGAGGAGAGGAGGCCAATGAGCAGTTCTTC. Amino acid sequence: CSGSRGEEANEQFF.

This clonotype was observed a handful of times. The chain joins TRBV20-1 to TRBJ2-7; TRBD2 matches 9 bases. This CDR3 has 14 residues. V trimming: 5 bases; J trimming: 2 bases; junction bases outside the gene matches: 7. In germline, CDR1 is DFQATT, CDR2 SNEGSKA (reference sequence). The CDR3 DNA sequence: TGCAGTGCTGACAGCGGGGGGCATCCCTACGAGCAGTACTTC. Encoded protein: CSADSGGHPYEQYF.

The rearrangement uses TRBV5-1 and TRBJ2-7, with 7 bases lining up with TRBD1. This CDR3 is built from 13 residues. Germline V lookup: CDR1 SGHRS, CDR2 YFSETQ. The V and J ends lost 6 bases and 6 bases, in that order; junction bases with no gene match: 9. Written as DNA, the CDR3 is TGCGCCAGCACTCGGGACAGCCAAGGCGAGCAGTACTTC. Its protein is CASTRDSQGEQYF.